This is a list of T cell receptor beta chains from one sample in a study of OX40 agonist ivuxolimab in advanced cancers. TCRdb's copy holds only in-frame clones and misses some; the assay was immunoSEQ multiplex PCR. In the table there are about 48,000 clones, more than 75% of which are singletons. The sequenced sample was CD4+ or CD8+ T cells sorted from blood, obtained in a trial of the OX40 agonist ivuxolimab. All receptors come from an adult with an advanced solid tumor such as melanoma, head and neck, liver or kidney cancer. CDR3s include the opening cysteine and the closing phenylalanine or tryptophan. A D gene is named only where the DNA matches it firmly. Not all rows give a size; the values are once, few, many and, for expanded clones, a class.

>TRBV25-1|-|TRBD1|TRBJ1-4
TGTGCCAGCAGGGGGACAGGATCTAATGAAAAACTGTTTTTT
CASRGTGSNEKLFF
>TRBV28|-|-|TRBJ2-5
TGTGCCAGCAAAGGGACGGCGGGGGAGACCCAGTACTTC
CASKGTAGETQYF
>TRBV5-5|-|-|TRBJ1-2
TGTGCCAGCAGCTTGGCGGTGGGGGGGGCCTATGGCTACACCTTC
CASSLAVGGAYGYTF
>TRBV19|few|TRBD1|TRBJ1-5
TGTGCCAGTAGCCGACAGGGGGGTCGGAATCAGCCCCAGCATTTT
CASSRQGGRNQPQHF
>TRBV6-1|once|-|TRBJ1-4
TGTGCCAGCAACACGGCAACTAATGAAAAACTGTTTTTT
CASNTATNEKLFF
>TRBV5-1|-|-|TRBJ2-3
TGCGCCAGCAGCCCGGACCGAACAGATACGCAGTATTTT
CASSPDRTDTQYF
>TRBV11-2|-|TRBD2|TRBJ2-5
TGTGCCAGCAGCTCCACCTGGGGAGGGGAGACCCAGTACTTC
CASSSTWGGETQYF
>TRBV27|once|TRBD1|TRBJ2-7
TGTGCCAGCGGCGGGGACGGACAGGGATGGAACGAGCAGTACTTC
CASGGDGQGWNEQYF
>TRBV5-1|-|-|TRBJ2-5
TGCGCCAGCAGCTTCGAGGAGGAGACCCAGTACTTC
CASSFEEETQYF
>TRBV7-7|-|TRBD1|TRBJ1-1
TGTGCTAGCAGTACCCCAGGGGGCGAAGCTTTCTTT
CASSTPGGEAFF
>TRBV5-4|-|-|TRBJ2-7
TGTGCCAGCAGCTCGAAGGGGTATTCCGAGCAGTACTTC
CASSSKGYSEQYF
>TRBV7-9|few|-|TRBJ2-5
TGTGCCAGCAGCTTAGCGGGGGCGTTTCAGACCCAGTACTTC
CASSLAGAFQTQYF
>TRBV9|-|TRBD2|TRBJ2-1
TGTGCCAGCAGCGTAGGTCTAGCGGGAGATCCCAATGAGCAGTTCTTC
CASSVGLAGDPNEQFF
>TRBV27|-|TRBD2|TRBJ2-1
TGTGCCAGCAGTTTAGACCTAGCGGGAGATCTCAATGAGCAGTTCTTC
CASSLDLAGDLNEQFF
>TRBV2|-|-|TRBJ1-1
TGTGCCAGCACTCAAGGGGAGAACACTGAAGCTTTCTTT
CASTQGENTEAFF
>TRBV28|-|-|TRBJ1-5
TGTGCCAGCACCAATCCGAATCAGCCCCAGCATTTT
CASTNPNQPQHF
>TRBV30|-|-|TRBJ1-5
TGTGCCTGGAGTGTATCCAGGGGCAAAATCTATAGCAATCAGCCCCAGCATTTT
CAWSVSRGKIYSNQPQHF
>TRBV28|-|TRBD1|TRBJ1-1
TGTGCCAGCAGTCTAGGGGGCGCGGGTTACACTGAAGCTTTCTTT
CASSLGGAGYTEAFF
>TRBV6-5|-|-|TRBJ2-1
TGTGCCAGCAGTTACTCTAGGGGGGACAATGAGCAGTTCTTC
CASSYSRGDNEQFF
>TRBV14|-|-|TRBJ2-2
TGTGCCAGCAGCCAAGTGGGTGGGGTTGCACCGAGGGAGCTGTTTTTT
CASSQVGGVAPRELFF
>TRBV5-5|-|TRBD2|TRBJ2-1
TGTGCCAGCACGCGGGGGGCGAACAATGAGCAGTTCTTC
CASTRGANNEQFF